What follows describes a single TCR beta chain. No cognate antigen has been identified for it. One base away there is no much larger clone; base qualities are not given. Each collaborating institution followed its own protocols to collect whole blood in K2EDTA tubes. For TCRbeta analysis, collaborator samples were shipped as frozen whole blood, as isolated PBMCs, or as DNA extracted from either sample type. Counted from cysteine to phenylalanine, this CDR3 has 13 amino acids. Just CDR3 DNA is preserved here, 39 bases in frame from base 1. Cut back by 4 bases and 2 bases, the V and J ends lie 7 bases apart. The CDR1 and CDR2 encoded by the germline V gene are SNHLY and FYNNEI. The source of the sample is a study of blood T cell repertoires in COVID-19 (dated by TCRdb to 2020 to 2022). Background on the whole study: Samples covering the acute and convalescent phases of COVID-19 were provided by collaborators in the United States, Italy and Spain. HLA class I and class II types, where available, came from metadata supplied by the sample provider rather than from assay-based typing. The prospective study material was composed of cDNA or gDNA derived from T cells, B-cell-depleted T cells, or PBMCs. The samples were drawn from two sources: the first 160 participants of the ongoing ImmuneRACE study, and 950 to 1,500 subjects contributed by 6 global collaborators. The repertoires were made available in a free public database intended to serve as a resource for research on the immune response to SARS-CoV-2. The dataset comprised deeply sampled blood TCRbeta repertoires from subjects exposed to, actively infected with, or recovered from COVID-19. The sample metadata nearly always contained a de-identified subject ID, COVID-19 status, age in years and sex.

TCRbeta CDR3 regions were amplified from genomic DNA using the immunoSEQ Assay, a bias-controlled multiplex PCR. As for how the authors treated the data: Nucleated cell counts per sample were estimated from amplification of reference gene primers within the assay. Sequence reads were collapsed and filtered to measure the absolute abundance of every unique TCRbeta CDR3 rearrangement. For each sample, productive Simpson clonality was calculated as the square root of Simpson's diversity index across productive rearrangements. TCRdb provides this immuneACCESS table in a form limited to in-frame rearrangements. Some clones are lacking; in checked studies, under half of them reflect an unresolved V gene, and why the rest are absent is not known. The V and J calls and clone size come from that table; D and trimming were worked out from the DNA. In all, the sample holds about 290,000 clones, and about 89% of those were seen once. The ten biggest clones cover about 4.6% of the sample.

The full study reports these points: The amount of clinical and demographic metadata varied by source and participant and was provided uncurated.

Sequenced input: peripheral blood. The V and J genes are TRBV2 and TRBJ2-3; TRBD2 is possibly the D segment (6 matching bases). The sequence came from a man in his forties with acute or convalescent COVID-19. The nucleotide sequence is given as TGTGCCAGCAGTGGGAGGGCCACAGATACGCAGTATTTT. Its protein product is CASSGRATDTQYF.